The 11 T cell receptor beta chains listed next were all sequenced from one sample in a study of beta chain features in type 1 diabetes. Of the isolated RNA, all was reverse transcribed, and so the sequenced material was expressed TCRB transcripts. Clones were read by immunoSEQ multiplex PCR, and TCRdb kept only the in-frame ones, dropping some. The repertoire holds about 350,000 clones, with about 18% as singletons. The sequencing sample was made of naive CD4+ T cells from blood. These receptors originate from a young woman in good health.

This rearrangement joins TRBV11-2 to TRBJ2-3; 10 nucleotides agree with TRBD2. V trimming: 4 bases; J trimming: 4 bases; junction bases outside the gene matches: 2. The CDR3 is 14 amino acids. Germline V lookup: CDR1 SGHAT, CDR2 FQNNGV. CDR3 protein: CASSSSGGSDTQYF. The DNA of the CDR3 is TGTGCCAGCAGCTCTAGCGGGGGCTCAGATACGCAGTATTTT.

This clone was recorded a few times. This rearrangement joins TRBV19 to TRBJ1-4; D is unclear. Trimming took 1 base from V and 10 from J, leaving 7 bases between them. Germline assignment: CDR1 LNHDA and CDR2 SQIVND (reference sequence). The CDR3 has 12 residues. Written as DNA, the CDR3 is TGTGCCAGTAGTATAGTAGGAGGAAAACTGTTTTTT. Residues: CASSIVGGKLFF. Complete variable domain (other parts from reference TRBV19 and TRBJ1-4): DGGITQSPKYLFRKEGQNVTLSCEQNLNHDAMYWYRQDPGQGLRLIYYSQIVNDFQKGDIAEGYSVSREKKESFPLTVTSAQKNPTAFYLCASSIVGGKLFFGSGTQLSVL.

This clone showed up just a few times. The genes are TRBV30 and TRBJ1-2, with a possible D match to TRBD1 (5 bases). Trimming cost V 0 bases and J 3 bases, with 11 bases left between them. Germline V gene sequence: CDR1 GTSNPN, CDR2 SVGIG (reference sequence). The CDR3 runs to 14 residues. The DNA of the CDR3 is TGTGCCTGGAGTGTAGCGGGGCACGACTATGGCTACACCTTC. Translated, it gives CAWSVAGHDYGYTF.

This clone was seen only once. This rearrangement joins TRBV2 to TRBJ1-6, with a tentative D call TRBD1 (6 bases). The germline V gene encodes CDR1 SNHLY and CDR2 FYNNEI. CDR3 size: 15 residues. V was trimmed by 1 base and J by 9 bases, leaving 13 bases between them. This chain's CDR3 is CASSEGYQQGSPLHF. The CDR3 coding sequence is TGTGCCAGCAGTGAAGGCTACCAACAGGGTTCACCCCTCCACTTT.

The genes are TRBV5-1 and TRBJ2-7; D is unresolved. The CDR3 spans 15 residues. In germline, CDR1 is SGHRS, CDR2 YFSETQ. Trimming cost V 0 bases and J 6 bases, with 16 bases left between them. CDR3 sequence: CASSLEVGSISEQYF. CDR3 DNA sequence: TGCGCCAGCAGCTTGGAAGTGGGCAGCATTAGCGAGCAGTACTTC.

This chain connects TRBV29-1 to TRBJ1-2, with 7 bases aligning to TRBD1. With V trimmed by 7 bases and J by 6 bases, 11 bases remained unmatched. The CDR3 is 13 amino acids. Germline CDR1 reads SQVTM; CDR2 reads ANQGSEA. The CDR3 is CSAGRAGGDGYTF. For the CDR3, the DNA is TGCAGCGCTGGCCGGGCAGGGGGAGATGGCTACACCTTC.

Only a few counts were recorded for this clone. The chain has TRBV13 and TRBJ2-1, with D possibly being TRBD2 (6 bases). Trimming removed 9 bases at V and 5 bases at J, with 20 bases between. The CDR3 is made up of 15 amino acids. The V gene's germline CDR1 is PRHDT and CDR2 FYEKMQ (reference sequence). The CDR3 bases are TGTGCCAGGTCTGTAGGGAAGCGGGCCCACAATGAGCAGTTCTTC. This gives the protein CARSVGKRAHNEQFF.

This clone was picked up a small number of times. The CDR3 coding sequence is TGTGCCAGCAGCCCTTTGGTAGCGGGAGAAGATGAGCAGTTCTTC. This codes for CASSPLVAGEDEQFF. The chain employs TRBV11-2 and TRBJ2-1; 9 nucleotides align to TRBD2. Germline CDR1 and CDR2: SGHAT and FQNNGV. The CDR3 is 15 residues long. With 5 bases clipped from V and 8 bases from J, the junction kept 10 bases outside the gene matches.

CDR3 sequence reads: CASSSGTLKNIQYF. The CDR3 nucleotides are TGTGCCAGCAGCTCGGGGACACTCAAAAACATTCAGTACTTC. The chain couples TRBV11-2 to TRBJ2-4, with D maybe TRBD1 (6 bases). Trimming removed 4 bases from V and 3 bases from J, with 10 bases in between. Germline values: CDR1 SGHAT, CDR2 FQNNGV. The CDR3 runs 14 residues.

Points on this clone: Other DNA sequences in the sample encode the same CDR3. This chain uses TRBV5-1 with TRBJ2-3; D is undetermined. V lost 2 bases to trimming and J lost 5 bases, with 3 bases between them. Germline V gene data show CDR1 as SGHRS and CDR2 as YFSETQ. The CDR3 consists of 11 residues. CDR3 sequence reads: CASSFQDTQYF. The CDR3 nucleotides read TGCGCCAGCAGCTTTCAAGATACGCAGTATTTT.

This clone was seen more than once but under ten times. Within the sample, other DNA sequences also encode this same CDR3. The CDR3 DNA sequence: TGTGCCAGCAGCTTAGGGGCCACAGATACGCAGTATTTT. It yields the protein CASSLGATDTQYF. The V call is TRBV7-2, the J call TRBJ2-3, with D uncertain. The CDR3 has 13 amino acids. The germline gives CDR1 SGHTA, CDR2 FQGNSA. V was clipped by 1 base and J by 2 bases, with 4 bases between them.